These T cell receptor beta chains were read from a single sample in a study of cytomegalovirus exposure and HLA in healthy donors. Only in-frame clones appear in the TCRdb table, and some are missing; sequencing was by immunoSEQ multiplex PCR. The sample consists of around 91,000 clones, 64% of them appearing once. The sequenced sample was PBMCs. Every receptor here comes from a man aged 55-75 years in good health and CMV-seronegative. The CDR3 runs from the conserved cysteine through the conserved F or W. The D gene is left open where the match is weak. Expanded clones get a size class; other rows say once, few or many, or leave the size out.

size,V,D,J,DNA,CDR3
once,TRBV11-3,NA,TRBJ2-1,TGTGCCAGCAGCGGCTTCGGGGGGCCCTCCTACAATGAGCAGTTCTTC,CASSGFGGPSYNEQFF
NA,TRBV28,TRBD1,TRBJ1-2,TGTGCCAGCAGGAAACAGGGGTACTATGGCTACACCTTC,CASRKQGYYGYTF
NA,TRBV11-2,NA,TRBJ1-3,TGTGCCAGCAGCTTTGGGCGCTCTGGAAACACCATATATTTT,CASSFGRSGNTIYF
NA,TRBV5-5,NA,TRBJ2-3,TGTGCCAGCAGCTGGAGCAGCACAGATACGCAGTATTTT,CASSWSSTDTQYF
NA,TRBV7-6,TRBD1,TRBJ1-4,TGTGCCAGCAGCTGGGACACAGGGGGGGAAAAACTGTTTTTT,CASSWDTGGEKLFF
few,TRBV6-5,TRBD2,TRBJ2-5,TGTGCCAGCAGTTCAAGACTAGCGGGGGAATATGAGACCCAGTACTTC,CASSSRLAGEYETQYF
few,TRBV6-4,TRBD1,TRBJ1-2,TGTGCCAGCAGCGATTATACCTTGGGACAGGGGGCTCATGGCTACACCTTC,CASSDYTLGQGAHGYTF
NA,TRBV11-3,TRBD1,TRBJ2-1,TGTGCCAGCAGCTCCCGGACAGGGGGCCTCTACAATGAGCAGTTCTTC,CASSSRTGGLYNEQFF
NA,TRBV5-5,NA,TRBJ2-5,TGTGCCAGCAGCTTAAAATCGGACCAAGAGACCCAGTACTTC,CASSLKSDQETQYF
few,TRBV27,TRBD1,TRBJ1-3,TGTGCCAGCAGTCCTAACACAGGGGCTGGAAACACCATATATTTT,CASSPNTGAGNTIYF
NA,TRBV5-4,NA,TRBJ1-1,TGTGCCAGCAGCACCAGGGTGAGCCGGGGGTCTGAAGCTTTCTTT,CASSTRVSRGSEAFF
once,TRBV10-1,TRBD2,TRBJ2-3,TGCGCCAGCAGCCTGACTAGCGGCACAGATACGCAGTATTTT,CASSLTSGTDTQYF
NA,TRBV27,NA,TRBJ2-6,TGTGCCAGCAGTTTTGGAGAACTCATAGCATCCAACGTCCTGACTTTC,CASSFGELIASNVLTF
NA,TRBV7-9,TRBD2,TRBJ2-1,TGTGCCAGCAGCAAGTCTAGCGGGGGGGGAAAATACAATGAGCAGTTCTTC,CASSKSSGGGKYNEQFF
NA,TRBV10-1,NA,TRBJ1-3,TGCGCCAGCAGTGAAAGGCGGGAATTCTCTGGAAACACCATATATTTT,CASSERREFSGNTIYF
NA,TRBV19,NA,TRBJ2-7,TGTGCCAGTAGTATCCTCAAGACAGCGATGAGCGAGCAGTACTTC,CASSILKTAMSEQYF
NA,TRBV5-5,NA,TRBJ1-1,TGTGCCAGCAGCCCCGGGCTAGACAGCTCTGAAGCTTTCTTT,CASSPGLDSSEAFF
NA,TRBV27,NA,TRBJ2-7,TGTGCCAGCAGTTCTACAGGGCTGCGCGTGCAGTACTTC,CASSSTGLRVQYF
NA,TRBV2,TRBD2,TRBJ2-7,TGTGCCAGCAGATTGACTAGCGGACTCTACGAGCAGTACTTC,CASRLTSGLYEQYF
few,TRBV6-4,NA,TRBJ1-2,TGTGCCAGCAGTTCCAGTGTTCTTCCTGTATCTGGCTACACCTTC,CASSSSVLPVSGYTF
NA,TRBV27,NA,TRBJ2-1,TGTGCCAGCAGTTACGACATAACCTACAATGAGCAGTTCTTC,CASSYDITYNEQFF
NA,TRBV28,NA,TRBJ1-2,TGTGCCAGCAGTCGCGAGGTTTATGGCTACACCTTC,CASSREVYGYTF
NA,TRBV14,NA,TRBJ2-1,TGTGCCAGCAGCCAAACGAACAAAGTGAACAGGGACTACAATGAGCAGTTCTTC,CASSQTNKVNRDYNEQFF
NA,TRBV30,NA,TRBJ2-5,TGTGCCTGGAGTGTTGCCCCATGGGGGGCCCAGTACTTC,CAWSVAPWGAQYF
NA,TRBV27,TRBD1,TRBJ1-2,TGTGCCAGCAGGGGGGGAGGACAGGGGGCTCGAGGCTACACCTTC,CASRGGGQGARGYTF
NA,TRBV6-5,TRBD1,TRBJ1-3,TGTGCCAGCAGTCCACAGGGGTCGGGAAACACCATATATTTT,CASSPQGSGNTIYF
NA,TRBV6-5,NA,TRBJ2-5,TGTGCCAGCATTAACCGGGAGACCCAGTACTTC,CASINRETQYF
NA,TRBV14,TRBD2,TRBJ2-1,TGTGCCAGCAGCCAAGATAGAGGCCTAGCGGGAGTTCTGAGCTCCTACAATGAGCAGTTCTTC,CASSQDRGLAGVLSSYNEQFF
NA,TRBV5-5,NA,TRBJ1-1,TGTGCCAGCAGCTTCCTACCCGGGGTTTCTGAAGCTTTCTTT,CASSFLPGVSEAFF
NA,TRBV6-4,NA,TRBJ2-2,TGTGCCAGCAGTGTACAGGGGAACACCGGGGAGCTGTTTTTT,CASSVQGNTGELFF
NA,TRBV7-2,TRBD2,TRBJ2-7,TGTGCCAGCAGCAAATACTGGACTAGCGGGAGTTTCTACGAGCAGTACTTC,CASSKYWTSGSFYEQYF
few,TRBV29-1,NA,TRBJ1-5,TGCAGCGTTGCCCAGGCAGGGGATCAGCCCCAGCATTTT,CSVAQAGDQPQHF
NA,TRBV6-5,TRBD1,TRBJ2-5,TGTGCCAGCAGTCCCGGACAGGGTCGGGCCCAGTACTTC,CASSPGQGRAQYF
NA,TRBV11-2,TRBD1,TRBJ1-1,TGTGCCAGCAGCTTATCCCCGGGACAGGTCATGAACACTGAAGCTTTCTTT,CASSLSPGQVMNTEAFF
NA,TRBV5-6,NA,TRBJ2-2,TGTGCCAGCAGCCACTTAGGGGAGGACACCGGGGAGCTGTTTTTT,CASSHLGEDTGELFF
few,TRBV2,NA,TRBJ2-1,TGTGCCAGCATGAAGGGGAATGAGCAGTTCTTC,CASMKGNEQFF
NA,TRBV5-4,TRBD1,TRBJ2-5,TGTGCCAGCAGGCAAGGGACAGGGGGTATAGGTGCAAAAGAGACCCAGTACTTC,CASRQGTGGIGAKETQYF
NA,TRBV19,NA,TRBJ1-1,TGTGCCACCCTACCCCCAGGGATGAACACTGAAGCTTTCTTT,CATLPPGMNTEAFF
NA,TRBV30,NA,TRBJ1-4,TGTGCCTGGAGTCTACAGGTTAATGAAAAACTGTTTTTT,CAWSLQVNEKLFF
NA,TRBV5-6,NA,TRBJ2-7,TGTGCCAGCAGCGCTGTGGTGGCAGGGCACGAGCAGTACTTC,CASSAVVAGHEQYF
NA,TRBV11-2,NA,TRBJ2-5,TGTGCCAGCAGCGCCAGACTAGGTCCAGAGACCCAGTACTTC,CASSARLGPETQYF
NA,TRBV6-1,TRBD1,TRBJ1-1,TGTGCCAGCAGTGATCGGGGACAGGGGGATGAAGCTTTCTTT,CASSDRGQGDEAFF
NA,TRBV28,NA,TRBJ1-2,TGTGCCAGCAGTTCCCGGGGGGCCGGATTATATAACTATGGCTACACCTTC,CASSSRGAGLYNYGYTF
NA,TRBV5-1,TRBD1,TRBJ1-1,TGCGCCAGCAGCTTGTCAGGGGGGAGTACTGAAGCTTTCTTT,CASSLSGGSTEAFF
NA,TRBV11-3,NA,TRBJ1-3,TGTGCCAGCAGCTTAGTCCGGTATTCTGGAAACACCATATATTTT,CASSLVRYSGNTIYF
once,TRBV21-1,NA,TRBJ2-6,TGTGCCAGCAGCAAAACGTCCCCGGGGTCTGGGGCCAACGTCCTGACTTTC,CASSKTSPGSGANVLTF
NA,TRBV14,TRBD1,TRBJ2-1,TGTGCCAGCAGCCCAAGAACAGGGGGCTGGGATTACAATGAGCAGTTCTTC,CASSPRTGGWDYNEQFF